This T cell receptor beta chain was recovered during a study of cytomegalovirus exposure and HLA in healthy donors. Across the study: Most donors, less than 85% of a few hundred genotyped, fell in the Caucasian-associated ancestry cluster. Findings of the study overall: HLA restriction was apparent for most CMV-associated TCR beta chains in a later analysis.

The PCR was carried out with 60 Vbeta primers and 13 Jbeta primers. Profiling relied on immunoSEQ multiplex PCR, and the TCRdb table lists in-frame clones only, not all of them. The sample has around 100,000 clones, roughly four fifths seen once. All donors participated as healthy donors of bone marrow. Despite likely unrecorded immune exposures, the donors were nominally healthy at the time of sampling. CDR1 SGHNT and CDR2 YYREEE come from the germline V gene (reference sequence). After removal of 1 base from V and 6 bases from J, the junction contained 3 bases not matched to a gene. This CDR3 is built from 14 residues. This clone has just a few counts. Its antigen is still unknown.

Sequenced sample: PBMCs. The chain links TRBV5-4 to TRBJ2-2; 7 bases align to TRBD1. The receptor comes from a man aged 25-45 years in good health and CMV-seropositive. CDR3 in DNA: TGTGCCAGCAGCTTGAGACAGGGCGCCGGGGAGCTGTTTTTT. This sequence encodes CASSLRQGAGELFF.